Listed below are T cell receptor beta chains from one sample, sequenced in a study of CD8+ T cells in alopecia areata. Measured with immunoSEQ multiplex PCR; TCRdb has only the in-frame clones, and not every one. Of roughly 210,000 clones in the sample, approximately 47% are singletons; the top ten hold over 2%. The specimen comprised CD4+ T cells sorted from blood, sampled at approximately week 37, from a patient treated with tofacitinib. The source of these receptors is a human donor with alopecia areata. Both conserved end residues are part of each CDR3. Each record gives: clone size, J gene, D gene, V gene, CDR3 DNA, CDR3 protein. D genes are given only for firm matches. Expanded clones are given a class, and other clones once, few, many or no size at all.

abundance: once
j_gene: TRBJ2-1
d_gene: -
v_gene: TRBV7-9
CDR3nt: TGTGCCAGCAGCCGGCTCGGGAGTGAGCAGTTCTTC
CDR3aa: CASSRLGSEQFF

abundance: -
j_gene: TRBJ2-3
d_gene: -
v_gene: TRBV5-1
CDR3nt: TGCGCCAGCAGCCATGGAGGCACAGATACGCAGTATTTT
CDR3aa: CASSHGGTDTQYF

abundance: -
j_gene: TRBJ1-2
d_gene: -
v_gene: TRBV28
CDR3nt: TGTGCCAGCAGTTTACGCGGTGGCAGGAGGGGGAGTATCTATGGCTACACCTTC
CDR3aa: CASSLRGGRRGSIYGYTF

abundance: -
j_gene: TRBJ1-1
d_gene: -
v_gene: TRBV29-1
CDR3nt: TGCAGCGTTGAAGATCGGGGCGCCGAAGCTTTCTTT
CDR3aa: CSVEDRGAEAFF

abundance: -
j_gene: TRBJ2-1
d_gene: -
v_gene: TRBV5-1
CDR3nt: TGCGCCAGCAGTCCTCGGGGGCCCTTGGGTTTAGATGAGCAGTTCTTC
CDR3aa: CASSPRGPLGLDEQFF

abundance: many
j_gene: TRBJ2-3
d_gene: TRBD1
v_gene: TRBV28
CDR3nt: TGTGCCAGCAGTCTAAACAGGGGGATAAGCACAGATACGCAGTATTTT
CDR3aa: CASSLNRGISTDTQYF

abundance: -
j_gene: TRBJ2-7
d_gene: -
v_gene: TRBV30
CDR3nt: TGTGCCTGGAGTGTACGACAGCAAGCCTACGAGCAGTACTTC
CDR3aa: CAWSVRQQAYEQYF

abundance: few
j_gene: TRBJ2-3
d_gene: TRBD2
v_gene: TRBV2
CDR3nt: TGTGCCAGTCATCCCGGGACTAGGGCAGATACGCAGTATTTT
CDR3aa: CASHPGTRADTQYF

abundance: few
j_gene: TRBJ2-1
d_gene: TRBD2
v_gene: TRBV5-1
CDR3nt: TGCGCCAGCAGCTTGGGAACGGGACTAGTCCCTGAGCAGTTCTTC
CDR3aa: CASSLGTGLVPEQFF

abundance: -
j_gene: TRBJ1-3
d_gene: -
v_gene: TRBV7-9
CDR3nt: TGTGCCAGCAGTTCCGCGACTGGCACCATATATTTT
CDR3aa: CASSSATGTIYF

abundance: -
j_gene: TRBJ2-7
d_gene: TRBD1
v_gene: TRBV4-2
CDR3nt: TGTGCCAGCAGGCCTGACAGGGTTTCCTACGAGCAGTACTTC
CDR3aa: CASRPDRVSYEQYF

abundance: -
j_gene: TRBJ2-7
d_gene: -
v_gene: TRBV27
CDR3nt: TGTGCCAGCAGTTCCTATGACGGGAGCTCCTACGAGCAGTACTTC
CDR3aa: CASSSYDGSSYEQYF

abundance: -
j_gene: TRBJ2-3
d_gene: TRBD2
v_gene: TRBV2
CDR3nt: TGTGCCAGCAGTAGACGGGACTACCAGACAGATACGCAGTATTTT
CDR3aa: CASSRRDYQTDTQYF

abundance: few
j_gene: TRBJ1-1
d_gene: -
v_gene: TRBV19
CDR3nt: TGTGCCACCACAACCCCGGGAGCTATGAACACTGAAGCTTTCTTT
CDR3aa: CATTTPGAMNTEAFF

abundance: -
j_gene: TRBJ2-3
d_gene: TRBD2
v_gene: TRBV30
CDR3nt: TGTGCCTTGGGACTAGCGGGAGCAGATACGCAGTATTTT
CDR3aa: CALGLAGADTQYF

abundance: -
j_gene: TRBJ2-4
d_gene: -
v_gene: TRBV6-5
CDR3nt: TGTGCCAGCGGACGCCGGGCTCCGCAGAACTTC
CDR3aa: CASGRRAPQNF

abundance: -
j_gene: TRBJ1-2
d_gene: -
v_gene: TRBV30
CDR3nt: TGTGCCTGGAGAGTTACAGGAAACTATGGCTACACCTTC
CDR3aa: CAWRVTGNYGYTF

abundance: -
j_gene: TRBJ1-1
d_gene: -
v_gene: TRBV30
CDR3nt: TGTGCCTGGAGTGTTGGGGTTTCGACTGAAGCTTTCTTT
CDR3aa: CAWSVGVSTEAFF

abundance: -
j_gene: TRBJ2-7
d_gene: TRBD1
v_gene: TRBV5-1
CDR3nt: TGCGCCAGCAGCGCCGGTAGACAGGGCGTCGACGAGCAGTACTTC
CDR3aa: CASSAGRQGVDEQYF

abundance: many
j_gene: TRBJ2-3
d_gene: TRBD1
v_gene: TRBV6-5
CDR3nt: TGTGCCAGCAGTTCCTCCGGGACAGGGGGGTCAGATACGCAGTATTTT
CDR3aa: CASSSSGTGGSDTQYF

abundance: -
j_gene: TRBJ2-2
d_gene: -
v_gene: TRBV5-4
CDR3nt: TGTGCCAGCAGCTTACACCCAGTCCCCAGTCAGATCGGGGAGCTGTTTTTT
CDR3aa: CASSLHPVPSQIGELFF

abundance: -
j_gene: TRBJ2-4
d_gene: TRBD2
v_gene: TRBV7-2
CDR3nt: TGTGCCAGCAGCTTAGGTAGCGGGGACGGGGACATTCAGTACTTC
CDR3aa: CASSLGSGDGDIQYF

abundance: -
j_gene: TRBJ2-7
d_gene: -
v_gene: TRBV28
CDR3nt: TGTGCCAGCAGTCTCCCTGGGGCCTACGAGCAGTACTTC
CDR3aa: CASSLPGAYEQYF

abundance: -
j_gene: TRBJ1-2
d_gene: TRBD1
v_gene: TRBV5-4
CDR3nt: TGTGCCAGCAGCATACAGGGGGAGGTCTATGGCTACACCTTC
CDR3aa: CASSIQGEVYGYTF

abundance: -
j_gene: TRBJ1-5
d_gene: TRBD1
v_gene: TRBV18
CDR3nt: TGTGCCAGCTCACCAATGGGACAGGGTGGCAATCAGCCCCAGCATTTT
CDR3aa: CASSPMGQGGNQPQHF

abundance: few
j_gene: TRBJ2-7
d_gene: -
v_gene: TRBV9
CDR3nt: TGTGCCAGCAGCGTAGAGGAGGACCCAGGCTACGAGCAGTACTTC
CDR3aa: CASSVEEDPGYEQYF

abundance: -
j_gene: TRBJ2-5
d_gene: -
v_gene: TRBV5-1
CDR3nt: TGCGCCAGCAGCCCTGGAGGGATCCAAGAGACCCAGTACTTC
CDR3aa: CASSPGGIQETQYF

abundance: -
j_gene: TRBJ1-2
d_gene: -
v_gene: TRBV14
CDR3nt: TGTGCCAGCAGCCAGAATATGGGCGATGGCTACACCTTC
CDR3aa: CASSQNMGDGYTF

abundance: -
j_gene: TRBJ2-7
d_gene: -
v_gene: TRBV6-1
CDR3nt: TGTGCCAGCAGTGAAGCGCTTTCAGAGCAGTACTTC
CDR3aa: CASSEALSEQYF

abundance: few
j_gene: TRBJ2-7
d_gene: TRBD2
v_gene: TRBV18
CDR3nt: TGTGCCAGCTCAATCAGCGGGAGCTCCTACGAGCAGTACTTC
CDR3aa: CASSISGSSYEQYF

abundance: -
j_gene: TRBJ1-4
d_gene: -
v_gene: TRBV4-3
CDR3nt: TGCGCCAGCAGCCAAAATCGACTGAATAATGAAAAACTGTTTTTT
CDR3aa: CASSQNRLNNEKLFF

abundance: -
j_gene: TRBJ2-1
d_gene: -
v_gene: TRBV14
CDR3nt: TGTGCCAGCAGCCCCGGACCCCTCCCCCAGTTCTTC
CDR3aa: CASSPGPLPQFF

abundance: -
j_gene: TRBJ2-4
d_gene: -
v_gene: TRBV25-1
CDR3nt: TGTGCCAGCAGTGCGACAGGTGCCAAAAACATTCAGTACTTC
CDR3aa: CASSATGAKNIQYF

abundance: -
j_gene: TRBJ2-7
d_gene: -
v_gene: TRBV4-1
CDR3nt: TGCGCCAGCAGCCAAGGGAGTCCACAGTACGAGCAGTACTTC
CDR3aa: CASSQGSPQYEQYF

abundance: -
j_gene: TRBJ2-1
d_gene: -
v_gene: TRBV7-9
CDR3nt: TGTGCCAGCAGCTTAGCGGGGACTTCCTACAATGAGCAGTTCTTC
CDR3aa: CASSLAGTSYNEQFF

abundance: -
j_gene: TRBJ1-2
d_gene: -
v_gene: TRBV4-3
CDR3nt: TGCGCCAGCAGCCCTCGGTGGGGCGAGGGTTATGGCTACACCTTC
CDR3aa: CASSPRWGEGYGYTF

abundance: -
j_gene: TRBJ2-3
d_gene: TRBD2
v_gene: TRBV5-1
CDR3nt: TGCGCCAGCAGCCCTCAAAACCTTGCTCGGGGAGGGGCAGATACGCAGTATTTT
CDR3aa: CASSPQNLARGGADTQYF

abundance: -
j_gene: TRBJ2-3
d_gene: -
v_gene: TRBV20-1
CDR3nt: TGCAGTCCACACACGGATACGCAGTATTTT
CDR3aa: CSPHTDTQYF

abundance: few
j_gene: TRBJ1-1
d_gene: -
v_gene: TRBV7-2
CDR3nt: TGTGCCAGCAGCTCATACAAGGCTGAAGCTTTCTTT
CDR3aa: CASSSYKAEAFF

abundance: -
j_gene: TRBJ2-7
d_gene: -
v_gene: TRBV4-2
CDR3nt: TGTGCCAGCAGCCAAGAAACCAGCACCGAGGTCGTCTACGAGCAGTACTTC
CDR3aa: CASSQETSTEVVYEQYF

abundance: -
j_gene: TRBJ1-5
d_gene: -
v_gene: TRBV14
CDR3nt: TGTGCCAGCAGCCAAGGAGGGGCACCAAATCAGCCCCAGCATTTT
CDR3aa: CASSQGGAPNQPQHF

abundance: -
j_gene: TRBJ1-3
d_gene: -
v_gene: TRBV30
CDR3nt: TGTGCCTGGAGTGTAGCAGGAGGAAACACCATATATTTT
CDR3aa: CAWSVAGGNTIYF

abundance: -
j_gene: TRBJ2-7
d_gene: TRBD2
v_gene: TRBV7-6
CDR3nt: TGTGCCAGCAGCAGACGGGGATCAAACGTACTAGCGGTCTACGAGCAGTACTTC
CDR3aa: CASSRRGSNVLAVYEQYF

abundance: -
j_gene: TRBJ1-1
d_gene: -
v_gene: TRBV5-1
CDR3nt: TGCGCCAGCAGCTTGGGAGTGAACACTGAAGCTTTCTTT
CDR3aa: CASSLGVNTEAFF

abundance: -
j_gene: TRBJ1-1
d_gene: -
v_gene: TRBV30
CDR3nt: TGTGCCTGGAGTGAGGGGGATGCCACTGAAGCTTTCTTT
CDR3aa: CAWSEGDATEAFF

abundance: -
j_gene: TRBJ2-4
d_gene: -
v_gene: TRBV30
CDR3nt: TGTGCCTGGAGTCGAGAATCCCTAGCCAAAAACATTCAGTACTTC
CDR3aa: CAWSRESLAKNIQYF

abundance: -
j_gene: TRBJ2-5
d_gene: -
v_gene: TRBV20-1
CDR3nt: TGCAGTGCTCCAGTCAAAGAGACCCAGTACTTC
CDR3aa: CSAPVKETQYF

abundance: few
j_gene: TRBJ1-1
d_gene: -
v_gene: TRBV2
CDR3nt: TGTGCCAGCAGTCCTTTCGGGGCCACGGCTGAAGCTTTCTTT
CDR3aa: CASSPFGATAEAFF

abundance: -
j_gene: TRBJ2-5
d_gene: -
v_gene: TRBV11-2
CDR3nt: TGTGCCAGCAGCCCTAGACAAATTGAAGAGACCCAGTACTTC
CDR3aa: CASSPRQIEETQYF

abundance: -
j_gene: TRBJ1-5
d_gene: -
v_gene: TRBV29-1
CDR3nt: TGCAGCGTTAGTGTCGACAGCAGCAATCAGCCCCAGCATTTT
CDR3aa: CSVSVDSSNQPQHF

abundance: -
j_gene: TRBJ2-7
d_gene: -
v_gene: TRBV5-1
CDR3nt: TGCGCCAGCAGCGGCGGGACCCCAAACTCCTACGAGCAGTACTTC
CDR3aa: CASSGGTPNSYEQYF